The 31 T cell receptor beta chains listed next were all sequenced from one sample in a study of blood T cell repertoires in COVID-19. Clones were sequenced by immunoSEQ multiplex PCR, and TCRdb holds only the in-frame ones, with some missing. The sample holds about 200,000 clones, about nine tenths seen once. The sample comprised peripheral blood. Receptor source: an elderly man with acute or convalescent COVID-19.

Here the CDR3 DNA reads TGTGCCAGCAGCGTCGCTAGCGGGAGAGGGGGAGAGACCCAGTACTTC. Translating gives CASSVASGRGGETQYF. V gene TRBV9 combines with J gene TRBJ2-5; 10 nucleotides align to TRBD2. J was trimmed by 4 bases and V by 2 bases; bases with no gene match: 8. This CDR3 spans 16 amino acids. CDR1 and CDR2 from the germline V gene are SGDLS and YYNGEE.

The V and J genes are TRBV19 and TRBJ1-2; D unclear. Germline values: CDR1 LNHDA, CDR2 SQIVND (reference sequence). Trimming removed 5 bases from V and 6 bases from J, with 19 bases in between. The CDR3 runs 15 residues. CDR3 sequence (DNA): TGTGCCAGTAGTTCTCACAGCTCCCTTGTCCATGGCTACACCTTC. Amino acids: CASSSHSSLVHGYTF.

This clone was seen more than once but under ten times. The chain combines TRBV2 with TRBJ1-2, with D hard to call. V was clipped by 6 bases and J by 0 bases, with 14 bases between them. The CDR3 contains 15 residues. CDR1 is SNHLY and CDR2 is FYNNEI in the germline V gene. The CDR3: CASRPSELTNYGYTF. The CDR3 region has the DNA TGTGCCAGCAGACCTAGCGAGTTGACTAACTATGGCTACACCTTC.

The chain recombines TRBV19 with TRBJ1-1; maybe TRBD1 (6 bases). This CDR3 is built from 13 residues. V gave up 3 bases and J gave up 6 bases, with 11 bases separating them. The germline V gene has CDR1 LNHDA and CDR2 SQIVND (reference sequence). The CDR3 DNA is TGTGCCAGTAGTATCCAGGGGAGGGCTGAAGCTTTCTTT. It translates to CASSIQGRAEAFF.

CDR3 nucleotides: TGTGCCACCAGTAAAGGGGTTGGGTCCGGGGAGCTGTTTTTT. Translated, it gives CATSKGVGSGELFF. The chain links TRBV24-1 to TRBJ2-2, with a tentative D call TRBD1 (5 bases). Trimming took off 6 bases at V and 6 bases at J, with 13 bases between the two ends. The CDR3 is 14 amino acids. The germline V gene encodes CDR1 KGHDR and CDR2 SFDVKD.

This clone appeared once. CDR3 region: CASSFKAWDRVNTGELFF. The CDR3 nucleotides are TGTGCCAGCAGCTTTAAGGCGTGGGACAGGGTGAACACCGGGGAGCTGTTTTTT. The chain carries TRBV7-2 and TRBJ2-2; the match to TRBD1 covers 9 bases. Germline V CDR1 and CDR2: SGHTA, FQGNSA. This CDR3 has 18 residues. The ends lost 3 bases at V and 1 base at J; junction bases unmatched: 9. Supplemented by reference TRBV7-2 and TRBJ2-2, the full variable domain reads GAGVSQSPSNKVTEKGKDVELRCDPISGHTALYWYRQSLGQGLEFLIYFQGNSAPDKSGLPSDRFSAERTGGSVSTLTIQRTQQEDSAVYLCASSFKAWDRVNTGELFFGEGSRLTVL.

Only one count was recorded for this clone. V gene TRBV19 combines with J gene TRBJ1-5; TRBD1 might be the D (6 bases). Germline values: CDR1 LNHDA, CDR2 SQIVND (reference sequence). The V and J ends lost 6 bases and 2 bases respectively, with 8 bases between them. CDR3 length equals 13 residues. The CDR3 sequence: CASSGQRNQPQHF. The CDR3 DNA follows: TGTGCCAGTAGCGGACAGCGCAATCAGCCCCAGCATTTT.

This chain joins TRBV3-1 (or the pseudogene TRBV3-2) and TRBJ2-2, with 8 nucleotides matching TRBD2. The length of the CDR3 is 15 residues. Germline CDR1 is LGHDT and CDR2 is YNNKEL (reference sequence). V lost 4 bases and J lost 2; bases outside the gene matches: 3. This CDR3 is CASSPLAGNTGELFF. The CDR3 DNA follows: TGTGCCAGCAGCCCATTAGCGGGAAACACCGGGGAGCTGTTTTTT.

This clone was picked up a small number of times. The chain employs TRBV21-1 and TRBJ2-7; no check of the table's D call, TRBD2, against the DNA was made. TRBV21-1 is recorded as a pseudogene. This CDR3 region has 16 residues. The CDR3: CASSKRATSWGDEQYV. For the CDR3, the DNA is TGTGCCAGCAGCAAAAGGGCGACTAGCTGGGGCGACGAGCAGTACGTC.

This rearrangement joins TRBV7-2 to TRBJ2-1; the match to TRBD1 covers 10 bases. The CDR3 covers 13 residues. Unmatched junction bases numbered 9, after V lost 5 bases and J lost 14 bases. Germline CDR1 SGHTA, CDR2 FQGNSA. The CDR3 DNA reads as TGTGCCAGCAGCGCATGGACAGGGGGTTGGGAGTTCTTC. Translating it yields CASSAWTGGWEFF.

This chain joins TRBV28 and TRBJ2-7, with 8 nucleotides matching TRBD1. The CDR3 consists of 15 residues. V was clipped by 5 bases and J by 7 bases; unmatched bases: 13. Germline V lookup: CDR1 MDHEN, CDR2 SYDVKM. The CDR3 loop is CASSRGDRRSREQYF. The CDR3 nucleotides are TGTGCCAGCAGTCGTGGGGACAGGAGAAGTCGGGAGCAGTACTTC. The entire variable domain, with the rest obtained from reference TRBV28 and TRBJ2-7, is as follows: DVKVTQSSRYLVKRTGEKVFLECVQDMDHENMFWYRQDPGLGLRLIYFSYDVKMKEKGDIPEGYSVSREKKERFSLILESASTNQTSMYLCASSRGDRRSREQYFGPGTRLTVT.

The rearrangement links TRBV11-3 to TRBJ2-1; 15 bases are a match to TRBD2. Germline V lookup: CDR1 SGHNT, CDR2 YENEEA. V shed 8 bases and J 7 bases; nucleotides not matched to a gene: 3. The CDR3 runs 14 residues. Here the CDR3 DNA reads TGTGCCAGCGGACTAGCGGGAGGGCCGAATGAGCAGTTCTTC. Protein product: CASGLAGGPNEQFF.

V gene TRBV7-3 combines with J gene TRBJ2-1; the match to TRBD2 covers 10 bases. After removal of 5 bases from V and 9 bases from J, the junction contained 13 bases not matched to a gene. The CDR3 totals 16 residues. Germline V gene lookup returns CDR1 SGHTA and CDR2 FQGTGA. The CDR3 sequence: CASSLQQASGSFEQFF. The CDR3 DNA sequence: TGTGCCAGCAGCCTACAGCAGGCTAGCGGGAGCTTTGAGCAGTTCTTC. Looking up the rest from reference TRBV7-3 and TRBJ2-1 gives the full variable domain: GAGVSQTPSNKVTEKGKYVELRCDPISGHTALYWYRQSLGQGPEFLIYFQGTGAADDSGLPNDRFFAVRPEGSVSTLKIQRTERGDSAVYLCASSLQQASGSFEQFFGPGTRLTVL.

This chain uses TRBV4-1 with TRBJ2-3; 9 nucleotides agree with TRBD2. Germline trimming cut 4 bases from V and 2 bases from J; bases unmatched to any gene: 13. The CDR3 length is 18 residues. Germline CDR1 reads MGHRA; CDR2 reads YSYEKL. CDR3: CASSRKAGLAGTTDTQYF. Written as DNA, the CDR3 is TGCGCCAGCAGCCGGAAGGCCGGGCTAGCGGGGACCACAGATACGCAGTATTTT.

This clone appeared a single time. The V gene is TRBV5-1, the J gene TRBJ1-1; 7 bases fit TRBD1. Looked up from germline, CDR1 is SGHRS and CDR2 is YFSETQ. This CDR3 is 13 amino acids long. Trimming removed 4 bases from V and 1 base from J; junction bases left unmatched: 1. CDR3 region: CASSRDRNTEAFF. The CDR3 DNA reads as TGCGCCAGCAGCCGGGACAGGAACACTGAAGCTTTCTTT.

J is TRBJ2-1 and V is TRBV5-1, with TRBD2 matching over 9 bases. In germline, CDR1 is SGHRS, CDR2 YFSETQ. Germline trimming cut 0 bases from V and 7 bases from J; bases unmatched to any gene: 5. CDR3 length: 15 amino acids. The CDR3: CASSLVAGGANEQFF. CDR3 sequence (DNA): TGCGCCAGCAGCTTGGTTGCGGGAGGGGCGAATGAGCAGTTCTTC.

This sequence joins TRBV4-1 and TRBJ1-4; 8 bases are a match to TRBD1. CDR3 size: 15 residues. CDR1 and CDR2 from the germline V gene are MGHRA and YSYEKL. After removal of 2 bases from V and 5 bases from J, the junction contained 4 bases not matched to a gene. This chain's CDR3 is CASSQPGQENEKLFF. The DNA of the CDR3 is TGCGCCAGCAGCCAACCGGGACAGGAAAATGAAAAACTGTTTTTT.

The V and J genes are TRBV5-5 and TRBJ1-5; D gene unclear. Germline V gene lookup returns CDR1 SGHKS and CDR2 YYEKEE (reference sequence). The ends were cut back, 4 bases at V and 0 bases at J, with 8 bases in the middle. The CDR3 consists of 14 residues. The CDR3 spells CASSGGYSNQPQHF. DNA for the CDR3: TGTGCCAGCAGCGGAGGGTATAGCAATCAGCCCCAGCATTTT.

The V and J genes are TRBV1 and TRBJ2-3; the listed D gene, TRBD1, was not tested against the DNA. TRBV1 is assigned pseudogene status. The CDR3 spans 13 residues. CDR3 in amino acids: CTSGHRVPDTQYF. CDR3 in DNA: TGCACCAGCGGACACAGGGTCCCAGATACGCAGTATTTT.

The V and J genes are TRBV6-5 and TRBJ2-7; D may be TRBD2 (6 bases). The V gene's germline CDR1 is MNHEY and CDR2 SVGAGI. CDR3 length equals 13 residues. The V end lost 11 bases, the J end lost 0 bases, and 14 bases lay between the germline ends. The CDR3 sequence: CAGTRGASYEQYF. CDR3 DNA: TGTGCCGGGACTCGCGGGGCCTCCTACGAGCAGTACTTC.

This chain connects TRBV6-5 to TRBJ1-6; 8 bases are shared with TRBD1. The V gene end was trimmed by 3 bases and the J gene end by 7 bases; junction bases not matched to a gene: 2. This CDR3 has 14 residues. Germline CDR1 MNHEY, CDR2 SVGAGI. The chain's CDR3 is CASSYRTGNSPLHF. In DNA form, the CDR3 reads TGTGCCAGCAGTTATAGGACAGGGAATTCACCCCTCCACTTT.

This clone showed up just once. J is TRBJ1-4 and V is TRBV18; D is ambiguous. CDR1 is KGHSH and CDR2 is LQKENI in the germline V gene. V gave up 0 bases and J gave up 4 bases, with 12 bases separating them. CDR3 length: 16 residues. CDR3: CASSPPRQALNEKLFF. In DNA, the CDR3 is TGTGCCAGCTCACCACCGCGTCAGGCCCTTAATGAAAAACTGTTTTTT.

The chain recombines TRBV7-9 with TRBJ2-3; D may be TRBD1 (6 bases). This CDR3 spans 15 amino acids. Trimming stripped 5 bases from V and 3 bases from J, with 15 bases between. Germline V gene lookup returns CDR1 SEHNR and CDR2 FQNEAQ (reference sequence). Here the CDR3 reads CASSPNRVATDTQYF. CDR3 sequence (DNA): TGTGCCAGCAGCCCAAACAGGGTGGCGACAGATACGCAGTATTTT.

On this clone: Other DNA sequences from this sample encode an identical CDR3 as well. V gene TRBV27 combines with J gene TRBJ2-1, with 7 bases identical to TRBD2. Germline values: CDR1 MNHEY, CDR2 SMNVEV (reference sequence). The V gene end was trimmed by 2 bases and the J gene end by 5 bases; junction bases not matched to a gene: 3. The CDR3 consists of 14 residues. This chain's CDR3 is CASSLGLADNEQFF. CDR3 nucleotides: TGTGCCAGCAGTTTAGGCCTAGCGGACAATGAGCAGTTCTTC.

This clone appeared a single time. The J gene is TRBJ1-4, the V gene TRBV4-3, with D tentatively TRBD1 (5 bases). The CDR3 is 17 amino acids. Trimming cost V 4 bases and J 7 bases, with 22 bases left between them. Germline V gene data show CDR1 as LGHNA and CDR2 as YSLEER. CDR3 residues: CASSPKIVQGGSEKLFF. In DNA form, the CDR3 reads TGCGCCAGCAGCCCAAAGATCGTCCAGGGTGGTTCTGAAAAACTGTTTTTT.

In DNA, the CDR3 is TGTGCCAGCAGTCCCGGGACTCTGGGCGATGAGCAGTTCTTC. This translates into CASSPGTLGDEQFF. The chain joins TRBV11-3 to TRBJ2-1, with a tentative D call TRBD2 (6 bases). The CDR3 length is 14 residues. Germline lookup yields CDR1 SGHNT and CDR2 YENEEA. V was trimmed by 6 bases and J by 8 bases, leaving 17 bases between them. Full variable domain (rest looked up from reference TRBV11-3 and TRBJ2-1): EAGVVQSPRYKIIEKKQPVAFWCNPISGHNTLYWYLQNLGQGPELLIRYENEEAVDDSQLPKDRFSAERLKGVDSTLKIQPAELGDSAVYLCASSPGTLGDEQFFGPGTRLTVL.

This clone was picked up one time. Other nucleotide sequences from this sample produce the same CDR3. This chain uses TRBV19 with TRBJ1-2; D is unclear. The CDR3 is 13 amino acids. The V end lost 3 bases, the J end lost 2 bases, and 7 bases lay between the germline ends. Germline CDR1 LNHDA, CDR2 SQIVND (reference sequence). The CDR3 DNA reads as TGTGCCAGTAGTATTAACAAAAACTATGGCTACACCTTC. Its translation: CASSINKNYGYTF. Together with reference TRBV19 and TRBJ1-2, the CDR3 gives the full variable domain: DGGITQSPKYLFRKEGQNVTLSCEQNLNHDAMYWYRQDPGQGLRLIYYSQIVNDFQKGDIAEGYSVSREKKESFPLTVTSAQKNPTAFYLCASSINKNYGYTFGSGTRLTVV.

This clone showed up just a few times. This chain connects TRBV6-6 to TRBJ1-5; D remains unclear. Trimming removed 7 bases from V and 6 bases from J, with 13 bases in between. Germline V lookup: CDR1 MNHNY, CDR2 SVGAGI (reference sequence). The CDR3 totals 13 residues. CDR3 nucleotides: TGTGCCAGCACCACCGCGTCTGGTCAGCCCCAGCATTTT. This gives the protein CASTTASGQPQHF.

The chain has TRBV6-5 and TRBJ2-2; D is possibly TRBD2 (5 bases). Germline loops: CDR1 MNHEY, CDR2 SVGAGI. This CDR3 contains 14 residues. V was pared by 9 bases and J by 3 bases, with 14 bases between. The CDR3 reads CASTRGMDTGELFF. The CDR3 nucleotides are TGTGCCAGTACACGAGGGATGGACACCGGGGAGCTGTTTTTT.

The chain uses TRBV6-5 and TRBJ1-4; tentatively, D is TRBD1 (6 bases). The CDR3 totals 14 residues. Deletions cut 6 bases from V and 8 bases from J, with 16 bases between. The germline V gene has CDR1 MNHEY and CDR2 SVGAGI. The CDR3 bases are TGTGCCAGCAGCCCCAGGGGTCCCGGCGAAAAACTGTTTTTT. Its translation is CASSPRGPGEKLFF.

The chain combines TRBV21-1 with TRBJ2-1; the table's TRBD1 call for D was not verified on the DNA. TRBV21-1 is tagged as a pseudogene. There are 14 residues in the CDR3. CDR3 in amino acids: CASSKEEGSGQGFF. The CDR3 DNA is TGTGCCAGCAGCAAAGAGGAGGGTTCGGGACAGGGGTTCTTC.